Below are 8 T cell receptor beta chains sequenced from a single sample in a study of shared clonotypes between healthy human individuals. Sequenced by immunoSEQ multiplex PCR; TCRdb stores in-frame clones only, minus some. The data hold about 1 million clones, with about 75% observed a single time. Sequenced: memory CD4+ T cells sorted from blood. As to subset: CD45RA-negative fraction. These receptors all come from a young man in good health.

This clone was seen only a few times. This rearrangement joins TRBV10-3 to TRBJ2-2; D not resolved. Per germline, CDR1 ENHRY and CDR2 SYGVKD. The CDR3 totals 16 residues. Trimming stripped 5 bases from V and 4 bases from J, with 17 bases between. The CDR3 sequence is CAISPSGSYSTGELFF. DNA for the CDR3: TGTGCCATCAGTCCATCGGGTAGTTATAGCACCGGGGAGCTGTTTTTT.

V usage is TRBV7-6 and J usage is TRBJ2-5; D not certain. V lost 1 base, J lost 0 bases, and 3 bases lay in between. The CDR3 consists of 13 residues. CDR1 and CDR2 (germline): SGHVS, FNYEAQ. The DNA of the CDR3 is TGTGCCAGCAGCTTAGGGAACCAAGAGACCCAGTACTTC. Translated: CASSLGNQETQYF.

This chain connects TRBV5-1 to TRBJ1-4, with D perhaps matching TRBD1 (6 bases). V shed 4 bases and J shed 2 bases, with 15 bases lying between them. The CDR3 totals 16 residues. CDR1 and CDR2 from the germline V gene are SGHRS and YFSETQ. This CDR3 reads CASSVNRQGTNEKLFF. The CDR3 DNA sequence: TGCGCCAGCAGCGTAAACCGCCAGGGGACTAATGAAAAACTGTTTTTT. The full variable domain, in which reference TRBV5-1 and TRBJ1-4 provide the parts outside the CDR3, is KAGVTQTPRYLIKTRGQQVTLSCSPISGHRSVSWYQQTPGQGLQFLFEYFSETQRNKGNFPGRFSGRQFSNSRSEMNVSTLELGDSALYLCASSVNRQGTNEKLFFGSGTQLSVL.

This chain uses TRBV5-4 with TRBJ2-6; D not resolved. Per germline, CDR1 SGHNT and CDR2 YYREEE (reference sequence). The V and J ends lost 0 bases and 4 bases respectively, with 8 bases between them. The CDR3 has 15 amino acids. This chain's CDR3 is CASSLDELGANVLTF. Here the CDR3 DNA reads TGTGCCAGCAGCTTGGACGAATTGGGGGCCAACGTCCTGACTTTC.

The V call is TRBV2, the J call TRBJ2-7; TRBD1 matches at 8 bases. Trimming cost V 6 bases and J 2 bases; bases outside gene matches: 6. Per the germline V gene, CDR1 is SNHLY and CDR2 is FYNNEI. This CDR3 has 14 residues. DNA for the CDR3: TGTGCCAGCAGGACGACAGGGGTGGCCTACGAGCAGTACTTC. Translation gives CASRTTGVAYEQYF.

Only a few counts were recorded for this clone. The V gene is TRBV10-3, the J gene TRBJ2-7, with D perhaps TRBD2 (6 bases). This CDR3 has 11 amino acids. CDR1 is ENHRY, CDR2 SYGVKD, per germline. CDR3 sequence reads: CANGEEYEQYF. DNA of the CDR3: TGTGCGAATGGGGAGGAGTACGAGCAGTACTTC.

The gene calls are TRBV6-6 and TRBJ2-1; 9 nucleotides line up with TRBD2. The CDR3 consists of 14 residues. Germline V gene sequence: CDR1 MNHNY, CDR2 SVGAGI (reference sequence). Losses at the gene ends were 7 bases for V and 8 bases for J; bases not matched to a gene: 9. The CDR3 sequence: CASMKTSGVDEQFF. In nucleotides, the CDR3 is TGTGCCAGCATGAAGACTAGCGGAGTCGATGAGCAGTTCTTC.

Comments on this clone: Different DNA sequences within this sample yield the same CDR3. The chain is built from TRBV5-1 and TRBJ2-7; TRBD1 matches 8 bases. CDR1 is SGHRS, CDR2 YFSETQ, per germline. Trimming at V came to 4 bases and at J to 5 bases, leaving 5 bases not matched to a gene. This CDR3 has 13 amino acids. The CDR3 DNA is TGCGCCAGCAGCAGGACAGGGTACGACGAGCAGTACTTC. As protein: CASSRTGYDEQYF.